These T cell receptor beta chains were read from a single sample in a study of early T cells in non-severe SARS-CoV-2 infection. Each CDR3 protein is one row after TCRdb ran MiXCR on the 5' RACE reads. The sample has fewer than 90,000 distinct CDR3 sequences, around 15% seen once. Sequencing used whole blood. The receptor set was obtained from an adult who was a healthcare worker with PCR-confirmed SARS-CoV-2 infection or an uninfected control (not recorded which). Each CDR3 is given without its conserved first and last residue. Each record gives: CDR3 protein, V gene, J gene, clone size. Clone size is stated in some rows and not others, as once, few, many or a class when expanded.

SARAPTRGTDTQY,TRBV20-1,TRBJ2-3,NA
ASSLALGNQPQH,TRBV12-3/TRBV12-4,TRBJ1-5,NA
ASSNRGGGYT,TRBV6-2/TRBV6-3,TRBJ1-2,few
ASNPEGGQRIEQAF,TRBV5-4,TRBJ1-1,few
ASSFPAGGELF,TRBV28,TRBJ2-2,few
ASSSPWGWSDTQY,TRBV5-6,TRBJ2-3,few
ASSGQDWDTGELF,TRBV2,TRBJ2-2,NA
ASSVVGAGTDTQY,TRBV9,TRBJ2-3,few
ASSRNRNNEQF,TRBV3-1,TRBJ2-1,few
ASSQDWLGPTKGTQY,TRBV4-3,TRBJ2-5,few
ASSQPTGVNEQY,TRBV4-1,TRBJ2-7,few
ASSYKRGLETQY,TRBV6-5,TRBJ2-5,NA
ASSTLKRDTQY,TRBV11-1,TRBJ2-3,NA
ASSLVGGYT,TRBV28,TRBJ1-2,once
ATSRGTENSPLH,TRBV15,TRBJ1-6,few
SASWSKETQY,TRBV20-1,TRBJ2-5,NA
ASSPQKGLSPQETQY,TRBV27,TRBJ2-5,NA
ASSRINSMNTEAF,TRBV11-2,TRBJ1-1,NA
ASSFGSDTEAF,TRBV5-1,TRBJ1-1,few
ATRSNYRNEQF,TRBV12-3/TRBV12-4,TRBJ2-1,few
SVAPGSRGYETQY,TRBV29-1,TRBJ2-5,NA
ASSFDTGSGELF,TRBV5-1,TRBJ2-2,many
ASSYTGDDTDTQY,TRBV7-9,TRBJ2-3,many
AWSARDRWNTEAF,TRBV30,TRBJ1-1,few
ASSSHSDSYEQY,TRBV28,TRBJ2-7,few
ASSQGIGDGLSYNEQF,TRBV4-2,TRBJ2-1,few
ASSWTGPETQY,TRBV6-6,TRBJ2-5,few
SARDFGSDTATNEKLF,TRBV20-1,TRBJ1-4,few
ASSERGVGTGELF,TRBV10-2,TRBJ2-2,NA
SAQTGQGYTEAF,TRBV20-1,TRBJ1-1,NA
ATSRDLAGGPSTDTQY,TRBV15,TRBJ2-3,NA
ASSFSGGRGTGELF,TRBV12-3/TRBV12-4,TRBJ2-2,NA
ASSLGSRGKETQY,TRBV7-2,TRBJ2-5,medium-sized
ASNAEDQGGKTQY,TRBV7-8,TRBJ2-5,NA
SASPRAGRDQPQH,TRBV20-1,TRBJ1-5,NA
ASSTTPEFSPLH,TRBV3-1,TRBJ1-6,NA
ASSLASAGDHYNEQF,TRBV5-1,TRBJ2-1,few
ASSGTVSDQPQH,TRBV6-1,TRBJ1-5,few
ASSLASGNEQF,TRBV7-7,TRBJ2-1,NA
ASRNGAVVVQPQH,TRBV18,TRBJ1-5,NA
ASSYGLAGGIEDTQY,TRBV6-5,TRBJ2-3,NA